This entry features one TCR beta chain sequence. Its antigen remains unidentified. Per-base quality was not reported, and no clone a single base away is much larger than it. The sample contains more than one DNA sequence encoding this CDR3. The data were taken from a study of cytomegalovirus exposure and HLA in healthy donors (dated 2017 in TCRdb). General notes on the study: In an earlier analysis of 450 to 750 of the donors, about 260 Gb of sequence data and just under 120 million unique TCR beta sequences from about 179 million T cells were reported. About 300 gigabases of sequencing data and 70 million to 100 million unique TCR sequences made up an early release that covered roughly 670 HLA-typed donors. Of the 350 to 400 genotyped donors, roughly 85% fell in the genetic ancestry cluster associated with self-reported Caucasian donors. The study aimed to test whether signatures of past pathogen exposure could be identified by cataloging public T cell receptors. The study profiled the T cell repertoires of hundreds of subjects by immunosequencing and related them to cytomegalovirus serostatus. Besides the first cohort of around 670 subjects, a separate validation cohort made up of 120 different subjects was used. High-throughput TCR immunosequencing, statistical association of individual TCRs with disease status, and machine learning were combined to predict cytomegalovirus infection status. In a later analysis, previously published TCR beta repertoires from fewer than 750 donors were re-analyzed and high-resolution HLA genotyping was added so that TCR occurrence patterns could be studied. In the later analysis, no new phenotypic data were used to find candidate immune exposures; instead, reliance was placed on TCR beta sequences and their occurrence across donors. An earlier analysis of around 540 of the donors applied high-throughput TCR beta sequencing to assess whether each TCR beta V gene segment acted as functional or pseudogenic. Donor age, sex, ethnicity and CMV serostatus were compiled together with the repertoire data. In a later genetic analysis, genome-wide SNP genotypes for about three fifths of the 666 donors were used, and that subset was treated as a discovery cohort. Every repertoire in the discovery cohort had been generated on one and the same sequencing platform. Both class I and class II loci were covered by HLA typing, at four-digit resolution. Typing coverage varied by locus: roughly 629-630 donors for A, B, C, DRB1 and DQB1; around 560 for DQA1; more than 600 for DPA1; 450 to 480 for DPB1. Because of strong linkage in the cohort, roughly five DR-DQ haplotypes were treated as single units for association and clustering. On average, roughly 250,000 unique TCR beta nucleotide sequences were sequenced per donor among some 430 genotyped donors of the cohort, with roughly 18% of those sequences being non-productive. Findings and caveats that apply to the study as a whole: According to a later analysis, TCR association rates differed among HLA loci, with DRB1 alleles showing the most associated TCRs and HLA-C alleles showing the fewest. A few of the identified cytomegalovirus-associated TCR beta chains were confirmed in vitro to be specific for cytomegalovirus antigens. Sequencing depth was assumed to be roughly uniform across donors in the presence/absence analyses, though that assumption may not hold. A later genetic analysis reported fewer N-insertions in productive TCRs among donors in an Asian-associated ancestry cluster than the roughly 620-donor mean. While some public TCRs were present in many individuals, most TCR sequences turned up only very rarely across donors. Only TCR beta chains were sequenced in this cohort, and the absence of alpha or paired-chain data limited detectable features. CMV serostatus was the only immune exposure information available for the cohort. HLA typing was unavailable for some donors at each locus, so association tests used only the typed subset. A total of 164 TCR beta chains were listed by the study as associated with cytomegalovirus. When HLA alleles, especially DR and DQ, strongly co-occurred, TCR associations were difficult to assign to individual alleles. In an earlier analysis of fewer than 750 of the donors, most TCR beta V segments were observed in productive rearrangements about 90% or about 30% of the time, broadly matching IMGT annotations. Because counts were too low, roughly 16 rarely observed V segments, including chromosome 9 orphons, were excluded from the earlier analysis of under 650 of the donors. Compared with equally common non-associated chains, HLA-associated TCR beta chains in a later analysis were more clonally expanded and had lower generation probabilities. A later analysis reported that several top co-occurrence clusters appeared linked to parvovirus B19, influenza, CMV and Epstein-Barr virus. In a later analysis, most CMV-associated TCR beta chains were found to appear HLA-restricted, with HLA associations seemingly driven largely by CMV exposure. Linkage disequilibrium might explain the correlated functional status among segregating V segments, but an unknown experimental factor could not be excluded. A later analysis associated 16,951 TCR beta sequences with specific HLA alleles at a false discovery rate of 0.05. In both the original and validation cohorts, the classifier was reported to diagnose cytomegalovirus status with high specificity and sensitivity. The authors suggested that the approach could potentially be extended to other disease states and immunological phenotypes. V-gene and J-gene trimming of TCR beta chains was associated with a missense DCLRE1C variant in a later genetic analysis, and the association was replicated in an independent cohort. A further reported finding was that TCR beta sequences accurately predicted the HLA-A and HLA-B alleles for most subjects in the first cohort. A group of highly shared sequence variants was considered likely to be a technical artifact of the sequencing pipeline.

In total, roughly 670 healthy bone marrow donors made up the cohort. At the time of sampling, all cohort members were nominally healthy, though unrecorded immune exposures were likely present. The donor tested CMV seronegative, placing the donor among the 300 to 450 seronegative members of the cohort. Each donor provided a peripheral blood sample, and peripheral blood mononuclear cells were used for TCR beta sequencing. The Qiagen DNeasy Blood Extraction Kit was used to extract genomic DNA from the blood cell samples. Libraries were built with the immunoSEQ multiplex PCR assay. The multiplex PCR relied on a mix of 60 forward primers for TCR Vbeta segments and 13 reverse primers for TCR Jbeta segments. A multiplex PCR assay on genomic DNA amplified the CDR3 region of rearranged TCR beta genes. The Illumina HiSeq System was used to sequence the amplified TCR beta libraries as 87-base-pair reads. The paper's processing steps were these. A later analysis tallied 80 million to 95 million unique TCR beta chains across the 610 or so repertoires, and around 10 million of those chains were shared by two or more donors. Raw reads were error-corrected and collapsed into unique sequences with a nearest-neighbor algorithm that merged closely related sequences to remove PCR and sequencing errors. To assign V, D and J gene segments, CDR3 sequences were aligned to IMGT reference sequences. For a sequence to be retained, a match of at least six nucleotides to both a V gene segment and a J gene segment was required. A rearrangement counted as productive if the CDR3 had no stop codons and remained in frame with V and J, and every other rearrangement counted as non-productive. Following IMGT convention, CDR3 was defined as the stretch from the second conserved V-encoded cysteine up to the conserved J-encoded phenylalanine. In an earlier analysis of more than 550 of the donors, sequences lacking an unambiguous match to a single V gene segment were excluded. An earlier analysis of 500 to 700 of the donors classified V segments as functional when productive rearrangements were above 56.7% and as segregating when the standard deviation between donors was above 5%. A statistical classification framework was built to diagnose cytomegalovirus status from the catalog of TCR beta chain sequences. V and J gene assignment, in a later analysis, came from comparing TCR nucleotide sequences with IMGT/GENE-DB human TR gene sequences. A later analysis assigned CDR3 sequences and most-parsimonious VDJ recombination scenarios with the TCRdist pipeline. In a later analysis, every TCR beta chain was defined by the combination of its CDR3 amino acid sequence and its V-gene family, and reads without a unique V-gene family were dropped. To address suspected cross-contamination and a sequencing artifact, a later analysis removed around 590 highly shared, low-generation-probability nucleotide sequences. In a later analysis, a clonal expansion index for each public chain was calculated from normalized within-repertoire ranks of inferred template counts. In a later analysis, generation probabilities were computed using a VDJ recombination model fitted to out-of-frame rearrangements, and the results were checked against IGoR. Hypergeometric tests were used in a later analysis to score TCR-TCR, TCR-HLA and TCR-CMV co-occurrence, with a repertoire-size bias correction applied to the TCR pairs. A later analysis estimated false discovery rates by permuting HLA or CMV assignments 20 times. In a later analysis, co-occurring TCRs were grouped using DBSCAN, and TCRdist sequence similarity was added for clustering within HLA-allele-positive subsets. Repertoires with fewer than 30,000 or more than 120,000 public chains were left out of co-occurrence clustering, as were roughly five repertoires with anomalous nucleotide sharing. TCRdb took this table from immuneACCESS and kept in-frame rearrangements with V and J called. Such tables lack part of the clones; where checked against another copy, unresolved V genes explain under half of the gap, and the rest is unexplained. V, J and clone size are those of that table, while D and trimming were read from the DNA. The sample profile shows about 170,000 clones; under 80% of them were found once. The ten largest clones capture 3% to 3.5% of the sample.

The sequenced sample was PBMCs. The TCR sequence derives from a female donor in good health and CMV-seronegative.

The DNA sequence is as follows: TGTGCCAGCACATCGACTAGCGGGGGAGACTACAATGAGCAGTTCTTC. Its protein is CASTSTSGGDYNEQFF. The V gene is TRBV18 and the J gene is TRBJ2-1, with 12 middle bases fitting TRBD2. Relative to germline, V is missing 8 bases and J is missing 3 bases, with 8 bases of the junction outside any gene match. The cysteine opens and the phenylalanine closes a CDR3 of 16 amino acids. Just CDR3 DNA is preserved here, 48 bases in frame from base 1. CDR1 and CDR2, looked up from the germline V gene, are KGHSH and LQKENI.